This entry lists 2 T cell receptor beta chains sequenced from one sample in a study of cytomegalovirus exposure and HLA in healthy donors. Profiling relied on immunoSEQ multiplex PCR, and the TCRdb table lists in-frame clones only, not all of them. The profile shows tens of thousands of clones, around 95% of them singletons. The sequenced sample was PBMCs. The receptors were gathered from a man younger than 30 in good health and CMV-seropositive.

This clone was detected only once. This chain links TRBV7-6 with TRBJ1-1; a possible D gene is TRBD1 (5 bases). Germline CDR1 is SGHVS and CDR2 is FNYEAQ. V gave up 6 bases and J gave up 0 bases, with 11 bases separating them. This CDR3 comprises 14 residues. The CDR3 sequence is CASSQGTVNTEAFF. CDR3 DNA: TGTGCCAGCAGTCAGGGTACCGTGAACACTGAAGCTTTCTTT. The complete variable domain, with remaining parts taken from reference TRBV7-6 and TRBJ1-1, reads GAGVSQSPRYKVTKRGQDVALRCDPISGHVSLYWYRQALGQGPEFLTYFNYEAQQDKSGLPNDRFSAERPEGSISTLTIQRTEQRDSAMYRCASSQGTVNTEAFFGQGTRLTVV.

The J gene is TRBJ2-1, the V gene TRBV28, with 7 bases aligning to TRBD2. The germline V gene has CDR1 MDHEN and CDR2 SYDVKM. V lost 5 bases and J lost 10; bases outside the gene matches: 8. This CDR3 has 13 amino acids. This chain's CDR3 is CASSPIAGGEQFF. The DNA for the CDR3 is TGTGCCAGCAGTCCCATAGCGGGCGGCGAGCAGTTCTTC.